One sample yielded the 21 T cell receptor beta chains listed below, sequenced in a study of T-cell memory formation after mild COVID-19. TCRdb itself ran the 5' RACE reads through MiXCR, one entry per CDR3 protein. The repertoire holds about 240,000 distinct CDR3 sequences, around 10% seen once, with 22% in the top ten. The sample consisted of PBMCs or a T cell subset sorted from them (not recorded which). These receptors were taken from a man aged 18 to 29 who had mild COVID-19 (a few samples of this study predate the infection). Cell type and time point are not known.

The rearrangement joins TRBV15 to TRBJ2-3; 8 bases fit TRBD2. J gave up 6 bases and V 3 bases, and 11 bases lay outside the gene matches. Per the germline V gene, CDR1 is LNHNV and CDR2 is YYDKDF (reference sequence). This CDR3 comprises 16 residues. CDR3 loop: CATSRLAGGFGDTQYF. The CDR3 DNA reads TGTGCCACCAGCAGGCTAGCGGGCGGGTTCGGGGATACGCAGTATTTT.

This clonotype showed up many times. In DNA form, the CDR3 reads TGTGCCAGCAGTTTAGCAGAGAATCAGCCCCAGCATTTT. It translates to CASSLAENQPQHF. The genes are TRBV12-3 or TRBV12-4 and TRBJ1-5; the D is unclear. V was cut by 0 bases and J by 4 bases, with 4 bases left in between. CDR3 length equals 13 residues.

The chain is built from TRBV12-3 or TRBV12-4 and TRBJ1-2; no clear D gene. V gave up 5 bases and J gave up 3 bases, with 13 bases separating them. This CDR3 spans 14 amino acids. The CDR3 is CASSGTLADYGYTF. In DNA, the CDR3 is TGTGCCAGCAGTGGTACCTTAGCCGACTATGGCTACACCTTC.

This clonotype was counted only a few times. This rearrangement joins TRBV20-1 to TRBJ2-1; D is uncertain. V shed 3 bases and J shed 7 bases, with 10 bases lying between them. CDR3 length: 12 amino acids. Looked up from germline, CDR1 is DFQATT and CDR2 is SNEGSKA (reference sequence). The CDR3 DNA reads TGCAGTGCTAGTGCAGAATGGAATGAGCAGTTCTTC. Translated, it gives CSASAEWNEQFF.

This clonotype has a single count. A read error may explain this, as a much larger clone is one base away. The chain employs TRBV12-3 or TRBV12-4 and TRBJ1-2; D is perhaps TRBD1 (5 bases). The CDR3 consists of 14 residues. Trimming removed 2 bases at V and 8 bases at J, with 15 bases between. CDR3 nucleotide sequence: TGTGCCAGCAGTTTAAATGACAGTGTGGAGGGCTACACCTTC. Protein product: CASSLNDSVEGYTF.

At least ten counts were recorded for this clonotype. Here the CDR3 DNA reads TGTGCCAGCAGCTTAGAGAGGGGGGTTTGGAATGAGCAGTTCTTC. Residues: CASSLERGVWNEQFF. This sequence joins TRBV7-2 and TRBJ2-1, with D possibly called TRBD1 or TRBD2 (6 bases each). The CDR3 runs 15 residues. V gave up 1 base and J gave up 7 bases, with 14 bases separating them. Germline assignment: CDR1 SGHTA and CDR2 FQGNSA.

This clonotype was counted many times. J is TRBJ2-1 and V is TRBV20-1; 10 bases agree with TRBD2. The CDR3 totals 15 residues. Looked up from germline, CDR1 is DFQATT and CDR2 is SNEGSKA (reference sequence). V lost 6 bases to trimming and J lost 5 bases; unmatched junction nucleotides: 10. The CDR3 DNA reads TGCAGTGCCAATCTTTTAGCGGGGGGTGACAATGAGCAGTTCTTC. It specifies CSANLLAGGDNEQFF.

This clonotype was seen only a few times. The CDR3 reads CASTSVVAGGRTQYF. CDR3 in DNA: TGTGCCAGCACCTCAGTAGTAGCGGGGGGCCGAACGCAGTATTTT. V is TRBV3-1 and J is TRBJ2-3, with TRBD2 matching over 10 bases. CDR3 size: 15 residues. The germline V gene has CDR1 LGHDT and CDR2 YNNKEL (reference sequence). Trimming removed 7 bases from V and 9 bases from J; junction bases left unmatched: 13.

This clonotype was found a few times. The rearrangement joins TRBV12-3 or TRBV12-4 to TRBJ1-1, with D hard to call. This CDR3 spans 15 amino acids. V lost 1 base and J 1 base, leaving 10 bases between the germline ends. CDR3 protein: CASSLGLVANTEAFF. CDR3 coding DNA: TGTGCCAGCAGTTTAGGTCTTGTCGCGAACACTGAAGCTTTCTTT.

The sample holds a few counts of this clonotype. The chain is built from TRBV11-1 and TRBJ2-7, with 7 bases fitting TRBD2. V gave up 9 bases and J gave up 1 base; unmatched junction bases: 9. The germline CDR1 and CDR2 sequences are SGHAT and FQDESV (reference sequence). The CDR3 has 14 residues. The CDR3 protein is CARKRDYYSYEQYF. For the CDR3, the DNA is TGTGCCAGGAAACGGGACTACTATTCCTACGAGCAGTACTTC.

The V gene is TRBV5-1, the J gene TRBJ1-1, with D possibly matching TRBD1 (5 bases). Germline CDR1 and CDR2: SGHRS and YFSETQ. V was cut by 0 bases and J by 5 bases, with 14 bases left in between. The CDR3 covers 15 residues. The CDR3 loop is CASSLVGGVGTEAFF. The CDR3 DNA reads TGCGCCAGCAGCTTGGTAGGAGGGGTAGGGACTGAAGCTTTCTTT. The variable domain in full, completed from reference TRBV5-1 and TRBJ1-1, reads KAGVTQTPRYLIKTRGQQVTLSCSPISGHRSVSWYQQTPGQGLQFLFEYFSETQRNKGNFPGRFSGRQFSNSRSEMNVSTLELGDSALYLCASSLVGGVGTEAFFGQGTRLTVV.

This clonotype was seen only once. The chain carries TRBV3-1 and TRBJ1-1; D gene uncertain. There are 15 residues in the CDR3. CDR1 is LGHDT and CDR2 is YNNKEL in the germline V gene (reference sequence). Trimming removed 3 bases from V and 8 bases from J, with 19 bases in between. The CDR3 DNA reads TGTGCCAGCAGCCATGGCCCAAGGGCCCAATTAGAAGCTTTCTTT. It encodes CASSHGPRAQLEAFF.

This clonotype was seen a few times. The J gene is TRBJ2-4, the V gene TRBV7-9; D gene uncertain. CDR3 size: 14 residues. Between the trimmed V and J ends, which lost 2 bases and 0 bases, there was a span of 5 bases. The germline CDR1 and CDR2 sequences are SEHNR and FQNEAQ (reference sequence). The CDR3 DNA follows: TGTGCCAGCAGCTTAACTGGAGCCAAAAACATTCAGTACTTC. Residues: CASSLTGAKNIQYF.

The chain couples TRBV2 to TRBJ2-7, with 8 bases fitting TRBD1. This CDR3 is built from 18 residues. The germline V gene encodes CDR1 SNHLY and CDR2 FYNNEI. V was pared by 2 bases and J by 1 base, with 13 bases of the junction left unmatched. DNA of the CDR3: TGTGCCAGCAGTGAAACGGACAGGGAGATGGTTGGGTCCTACGAGCAGTACTTC. This gives the protein CASSETDREMVGSYEQYF.

The rearrangement joins TRBV7-8 to TRBJ2-7, with 7 bases lining up with TRBD1. The junction had 19 bases not matched to a gene; V was cut back by 2 bases and J by 0 bases. This CDR3 contains 20 residues. Germline CDR1 and CDR2: SGHVS and FQNEAQ. The CDR3 spells CASSLTPHRGPESLSYEQYV. The CDR3 region has the DNA TGTGCCAGCAGCTTAACGCCTCACAGGGGTCCTGAATCCCTCTCCTACGAGCAGTACGTC.

The chain combines TRBV5-1 with TRBJ1-6; perhaps TRBD1 as D (5 bases). CDR1 SGHRS and CDR2 YFSETQ come from the germline V gene. V lost 0 bases and J lost 5, with 9 bases in between. The CDR3 is 15 residues long. CDR3 sequence reads: CASSLARTHNSPLHF. The DNA for the CDR3 is TGCGCCAGCAGCTTGGCCAGGACACATAATTCACCCCTCCACTTT.

This clonotype came up many times. J is TRBJ1-5 and V is TRBV2, with D possibly matching TRBD1 (5 bases). CDR3 length: 14 amino acids. Germline assignment: CDR1 SNHLY and CDR2 FYNNEI. With 4 bases removed from V and 5 bases from J, the gap between germline ends came to 12 bases. CDR3 sequence (DNA): TGTGCCAGCAGTGCGTTAACAGGTCATCAGCCCCAGCATTTT. This gives the protein CASSALTGHQPQHF.

This clonotype was found many times. The genes are TRBV11-2 and TRBJ2-2; D might be TRBD2 (5 bases). This CDR3 has 16 amino acids. Trimming cost V 5 bases and J 5 bases, with 18 bases left between them. In germline, CDR1 is SGHAT, CDR2 FQNNGV. CDR3 DNA sequence: TGTGCCAGCAGCCCGATCCGGGGAAGGAGAACCGGGGAGCTGTTTTTT. It codes for CASSPIRGRRTGELFF.

The V gene is TRBV6-5, the J gene TRBJ2-3; D is unresolved. The CDR3 totals 17 residues. V lost 0 bases to trimming and J lost 0 bases, with 13 bases between them. Germline loops: CDR1 MNHEY, CDR2 SVGAGI. In DNA form, the CDR3 reads TGTGCCAGCAGTTACTCGAGTAGTGCGCTAAGCACAGATACGCAGTATTTT. Encoded protein: CASSYSSSALSTDTQYF.

This chain's CDR3 is CASSAPGQNYGYTF. The CDR3, as DNA: TGTGCCAGCAGCGCCCCGGGACAGAACTATGGCTACACCTTC. V is TRBV3-1 and J is TRBJ1-2, with 7 nucleotides matching TRBD1. CDR1 and CDR2 (germline): LGHDT, YNNKEL (reference sequence). The CDR3 has 14 residues. Trimming at V came to 5 bases and at J to 2 bases, leaving 5 bases not matched to a gene.

This clonotype was observed a handful of times. This rearrangement joins TRBV7-3 to TRBJ2-1; no reliable D call. V lost 5 bases and J 8 bases, leaving 13 bases between the germline ends. This CDR3 region has 13 residues. Germline V gene sequence: CDR1 SGHTA, CDR2 FQGTGA. CDR3 residues: CASSPSDRHEQFF. For the CDR3, the DNA is TGTGCCAGCAGCCCTTCCGATCGGCATGAGCAGTTCTTC.